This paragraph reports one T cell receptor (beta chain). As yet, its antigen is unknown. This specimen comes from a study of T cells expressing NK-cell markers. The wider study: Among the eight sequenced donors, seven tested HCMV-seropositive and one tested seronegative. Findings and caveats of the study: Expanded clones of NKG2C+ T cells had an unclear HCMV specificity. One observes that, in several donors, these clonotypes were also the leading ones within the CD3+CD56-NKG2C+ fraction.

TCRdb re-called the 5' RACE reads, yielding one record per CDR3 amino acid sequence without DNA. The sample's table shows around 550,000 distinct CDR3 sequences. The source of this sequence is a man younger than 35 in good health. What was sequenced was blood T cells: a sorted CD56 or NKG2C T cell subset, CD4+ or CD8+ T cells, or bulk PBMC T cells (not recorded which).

CDR3 residues: CARPSGRANEQFF. The rearrangement links TRBV2 to TRBJ2-1; as DNA is missing, the TRBD2 call by TCRdb cannot be tested. The germline V gene has CDR1 SNHLY and CDR2 FYNNEI. The CDR3 spans 13 residues. The complete variable domain, with remaining parts taken from reference TRBV2 and TRBJ2-1, reads EPEVTQTPSHQVTQMGQEVILRCVPISNHLYFYWYRQILGQKVEFLVSFYNNEISEKSEIFDDQFSVERPDGSNFTLKIRSTKLEDSAMYFCARPSGRANEQFFGPGTRLTVL.